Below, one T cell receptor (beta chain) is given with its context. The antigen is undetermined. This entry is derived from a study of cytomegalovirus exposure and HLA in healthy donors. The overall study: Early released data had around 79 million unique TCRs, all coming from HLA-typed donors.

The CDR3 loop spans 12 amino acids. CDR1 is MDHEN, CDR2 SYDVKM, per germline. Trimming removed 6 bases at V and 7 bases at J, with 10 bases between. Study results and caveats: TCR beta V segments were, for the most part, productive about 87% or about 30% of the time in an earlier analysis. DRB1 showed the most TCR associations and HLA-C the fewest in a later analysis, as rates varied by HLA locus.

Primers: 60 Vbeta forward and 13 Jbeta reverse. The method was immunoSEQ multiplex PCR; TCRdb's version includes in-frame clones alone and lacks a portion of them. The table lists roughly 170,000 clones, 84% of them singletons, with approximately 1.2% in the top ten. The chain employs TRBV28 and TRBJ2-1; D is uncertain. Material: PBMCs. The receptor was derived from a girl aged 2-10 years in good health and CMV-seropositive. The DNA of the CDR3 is TGTGCCAGCAGCCTAGGTTCTAATGAGCAGTTCTTC. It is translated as CASSLGSNEQFF. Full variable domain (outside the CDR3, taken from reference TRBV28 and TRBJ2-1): DVKVTQSSRYLVKRTGEKVFLECVQDMDHENMFWYRQDPGLGLRLIYFSYDVKMKEKGDIPEGYSVSREKKERFSLILESASTNQTSMYLCASSLGSNEQFFGPGTRLTVL.